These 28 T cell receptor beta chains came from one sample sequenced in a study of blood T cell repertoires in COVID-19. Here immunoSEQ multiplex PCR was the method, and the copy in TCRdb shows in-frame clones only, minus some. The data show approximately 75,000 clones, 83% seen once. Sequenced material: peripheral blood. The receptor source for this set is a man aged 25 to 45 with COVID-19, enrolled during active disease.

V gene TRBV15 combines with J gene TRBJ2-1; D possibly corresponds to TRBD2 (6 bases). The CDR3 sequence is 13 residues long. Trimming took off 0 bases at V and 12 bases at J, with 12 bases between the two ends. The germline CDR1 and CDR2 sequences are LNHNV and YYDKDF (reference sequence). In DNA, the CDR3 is TGTGCCACCAGCAGAGATCGGGGGAGCGGGCAGTTCTTC. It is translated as CATSRDRGSGQFF.

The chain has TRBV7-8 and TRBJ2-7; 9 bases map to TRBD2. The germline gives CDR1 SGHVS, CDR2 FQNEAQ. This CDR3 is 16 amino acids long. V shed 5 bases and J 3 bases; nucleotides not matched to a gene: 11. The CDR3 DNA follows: TGTGCCAGCAGCGCCCCGAATAGCGGGAGCGGCTACGAGCAGTACTTC. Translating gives CASSAPNSGSGYEQYF.

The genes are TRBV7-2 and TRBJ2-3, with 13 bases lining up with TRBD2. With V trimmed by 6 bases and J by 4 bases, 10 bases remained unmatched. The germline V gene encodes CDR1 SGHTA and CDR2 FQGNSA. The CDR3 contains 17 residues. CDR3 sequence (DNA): TGTGCCAGCAGTCTCTCCCGGACTAGCGGGAGTTCAGATACGCAGTATTTT. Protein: CASSLSRTSGSSDTQYF.

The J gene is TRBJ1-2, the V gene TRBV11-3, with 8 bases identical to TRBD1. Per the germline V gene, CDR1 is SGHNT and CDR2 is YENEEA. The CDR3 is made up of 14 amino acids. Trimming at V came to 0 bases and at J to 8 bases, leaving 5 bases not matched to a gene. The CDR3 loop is CASSLEGRGRGYTF. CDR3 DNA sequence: TGTGCCAGCAGCTTAGAAGGCAGGGGGCGAGGCTACACCTTC.

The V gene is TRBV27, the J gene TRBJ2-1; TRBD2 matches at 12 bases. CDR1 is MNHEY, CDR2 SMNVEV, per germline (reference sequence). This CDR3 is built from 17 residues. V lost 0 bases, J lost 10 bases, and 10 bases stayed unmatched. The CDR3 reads CASSLSRTSGKAGEQFF. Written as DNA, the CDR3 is TGTGCCAGCAGTTTATCGAGGACTAGCGGGAAAGCGGGGGAGCAGTTCTTC.

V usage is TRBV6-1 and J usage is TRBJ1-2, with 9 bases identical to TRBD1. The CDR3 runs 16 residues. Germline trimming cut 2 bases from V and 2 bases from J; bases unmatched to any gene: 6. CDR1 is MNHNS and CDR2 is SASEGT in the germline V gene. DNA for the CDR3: TGTGCCAGCAGTGAAAGCCCGGGACAGGGCAACTATGGCTACACCTTC. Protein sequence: CASSESPGQGNYGYTF.

The CDR3 nucleotides are TGTGCCAGCAGCCAGACAGGTCCTCAGCCCCAGCATTTT. Its protein is CASSQTGPQPQHF. The genes are TRBV3-1 (or the pseudogene TRBV3-2) and TRBJ1-5, with D possibly being TRBD1 (6 bases). V lost 3 bases and J lost 6, with 9 bases in between. Germline V gene data show CDR1 as LGHDT and CDR2 as YNNKEL (reference sequence). The CDR3 runs 13 residues.

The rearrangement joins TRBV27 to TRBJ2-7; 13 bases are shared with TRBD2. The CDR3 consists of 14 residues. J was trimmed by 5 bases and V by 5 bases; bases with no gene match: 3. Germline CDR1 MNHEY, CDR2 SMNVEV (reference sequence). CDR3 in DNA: TGTGCCAGCAGTCGACTAGCGGGAGGCCACGAGCAGTACTTC. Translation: CASSRLAGGHEQYF.

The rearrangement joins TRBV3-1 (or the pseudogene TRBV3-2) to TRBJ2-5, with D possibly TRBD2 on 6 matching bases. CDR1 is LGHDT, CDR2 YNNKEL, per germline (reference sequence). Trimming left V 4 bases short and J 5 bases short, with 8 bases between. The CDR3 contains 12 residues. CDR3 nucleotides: TGTGCCAGCAGCCGTGGGGGGGAGACCCAGTACTTC. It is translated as CASSRGGETQYF.

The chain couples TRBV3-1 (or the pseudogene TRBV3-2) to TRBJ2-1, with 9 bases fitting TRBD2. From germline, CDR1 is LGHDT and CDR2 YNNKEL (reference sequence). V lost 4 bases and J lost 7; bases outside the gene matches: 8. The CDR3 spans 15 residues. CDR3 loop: CASSPLAGVRNEQFF. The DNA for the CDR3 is TGTGCCAGCAGCCCATTAGCGGGAGTGCGTAATGAGCAGTTCTTC.

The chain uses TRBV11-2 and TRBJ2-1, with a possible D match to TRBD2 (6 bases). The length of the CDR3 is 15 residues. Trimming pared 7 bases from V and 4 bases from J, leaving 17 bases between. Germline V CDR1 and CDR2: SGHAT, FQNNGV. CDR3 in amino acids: CASTIIGSVYNEQFF. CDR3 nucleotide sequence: TGTGCCAGCACCATTATCGGGAGTGTGTACAATGAGCAGTTCTTC.

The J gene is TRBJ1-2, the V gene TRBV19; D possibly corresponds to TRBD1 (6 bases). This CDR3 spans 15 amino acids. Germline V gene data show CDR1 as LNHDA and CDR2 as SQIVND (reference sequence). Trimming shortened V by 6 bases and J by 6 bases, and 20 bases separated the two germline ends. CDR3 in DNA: TGTGCCAGTAGCGTCTATCCGATGACAGGCCATGGCTACACCTTC. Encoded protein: CASSVYPMTGHGYTF.

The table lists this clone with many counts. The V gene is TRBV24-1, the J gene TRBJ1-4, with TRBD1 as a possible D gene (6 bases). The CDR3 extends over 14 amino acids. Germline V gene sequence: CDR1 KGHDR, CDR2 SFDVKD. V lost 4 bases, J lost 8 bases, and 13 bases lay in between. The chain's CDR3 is CATSEGGGGEKLFF. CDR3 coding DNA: TGTGCCACCAGTGAGGGAGGGGGAGGCGAAAAACTGTTTTTT.

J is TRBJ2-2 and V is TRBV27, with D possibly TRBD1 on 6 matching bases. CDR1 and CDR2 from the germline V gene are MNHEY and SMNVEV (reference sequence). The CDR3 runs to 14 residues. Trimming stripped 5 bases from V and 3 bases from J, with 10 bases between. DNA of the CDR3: TGTGCCAGCAGTCAGGACAGATACACCGGGGAGCTGTTTTTT. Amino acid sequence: CASSQDRYTGELFF.

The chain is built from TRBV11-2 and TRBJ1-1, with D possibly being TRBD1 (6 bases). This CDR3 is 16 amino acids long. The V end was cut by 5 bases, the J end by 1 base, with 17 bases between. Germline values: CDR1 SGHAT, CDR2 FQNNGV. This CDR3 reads CASSTGGGVRNTEAFF. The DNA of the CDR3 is TGTGCCAGCAGCACCGGAGGGGGGGTAAGGAACACTGAAGCTTTCTTT.

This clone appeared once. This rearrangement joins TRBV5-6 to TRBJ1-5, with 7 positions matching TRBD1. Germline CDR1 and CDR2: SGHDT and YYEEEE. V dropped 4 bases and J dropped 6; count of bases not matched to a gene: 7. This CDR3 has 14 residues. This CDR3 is CASSRRQGGQPQHF. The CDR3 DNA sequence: TGTGCCAGCAGCCGGCGACAGGGTGGTCAGCCCCAGCATTTT.

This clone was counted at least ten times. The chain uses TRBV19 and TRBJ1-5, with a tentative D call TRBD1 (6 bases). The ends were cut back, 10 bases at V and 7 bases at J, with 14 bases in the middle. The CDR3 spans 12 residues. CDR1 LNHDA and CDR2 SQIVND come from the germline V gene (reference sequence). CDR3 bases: TGTGCCACCTCAGGGGTCGGCCAGCCCCAGCATTTT. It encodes CATSGVGQPQHF.

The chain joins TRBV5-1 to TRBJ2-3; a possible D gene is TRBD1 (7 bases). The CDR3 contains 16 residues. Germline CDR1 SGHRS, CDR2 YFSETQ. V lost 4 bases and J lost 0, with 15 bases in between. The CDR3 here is CASSTGRGTSTDTQYF. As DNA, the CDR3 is TGCGCCAGCAGCACAGGCAGGGGGACTAGCACAGATACGCAGTATTTT. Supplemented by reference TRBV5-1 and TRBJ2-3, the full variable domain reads KAGVTQTPRYLIKTRGQQVTLSCSPISGHRSVSWYQQTPGQGLQFLFEYFSETQRNKGNFPGRFSGRQFSNSRSEMNVSTLELGDSALYLCASSTGRGTSTDTQYFGPGTRLTVL.

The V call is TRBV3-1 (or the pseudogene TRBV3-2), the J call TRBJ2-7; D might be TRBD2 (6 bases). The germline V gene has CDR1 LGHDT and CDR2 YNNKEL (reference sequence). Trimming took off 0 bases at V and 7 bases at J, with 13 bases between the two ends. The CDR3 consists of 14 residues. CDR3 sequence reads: CASSQDGGWGEQYF. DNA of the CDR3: TGTGCCAGCAGCCAAGATGGAGGGTGGGGGGAGCAGTACTTC.

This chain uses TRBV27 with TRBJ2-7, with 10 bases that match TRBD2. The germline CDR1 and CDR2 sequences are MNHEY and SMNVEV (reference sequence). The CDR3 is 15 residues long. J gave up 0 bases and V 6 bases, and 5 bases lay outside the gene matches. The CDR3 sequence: CASSPGLAVSYEQYF. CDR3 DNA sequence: TGTGCCAGCAGCCCCGGACTAGCGGTCTCCTACGAGCAGTACTTC.

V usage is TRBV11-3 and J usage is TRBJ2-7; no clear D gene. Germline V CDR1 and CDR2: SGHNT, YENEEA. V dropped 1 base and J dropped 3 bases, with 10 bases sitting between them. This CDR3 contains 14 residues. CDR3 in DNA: TGTGCCAGCAGCTTAGGCCCGAGTTTCTACGAGCAGTACTTC. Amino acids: CASSLGPSFYEQYF.

The DNA for the CDR3 is TGTGCCAGCAGCCACTCACAGGGTAGGGGCAATCAGCCCCAGCATTTT. Amino acids: CASSHSQGRGNQPQHF. The chain is built from TRBV28 and TRBJ1-5; a possible D gene is TRBD1 (6 bases). The V gene's germline CDR1 is MDHEN and CDR2 SYDVKM. There are 16 residues in the CDR3. V was shortened by 6 bases and J by 2 bases, with 17 bases between the two germline ends.

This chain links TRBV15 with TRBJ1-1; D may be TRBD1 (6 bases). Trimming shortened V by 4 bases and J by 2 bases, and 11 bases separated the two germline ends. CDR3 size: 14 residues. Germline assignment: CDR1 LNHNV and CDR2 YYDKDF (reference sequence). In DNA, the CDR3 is TGTGCCACCAGCAACAGGGTTACCAACACTGAAGCTTTCTTT. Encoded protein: CATSNRVTNTEAFF.

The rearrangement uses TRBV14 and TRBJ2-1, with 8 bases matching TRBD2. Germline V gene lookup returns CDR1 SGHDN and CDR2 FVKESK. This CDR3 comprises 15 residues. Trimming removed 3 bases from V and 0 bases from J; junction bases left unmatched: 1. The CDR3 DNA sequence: TGTGCCAGCAGCCACAGCGGGAGCTCCTACAATGAGCAGTTCTTC. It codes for CASSHSGSSYNEQFF. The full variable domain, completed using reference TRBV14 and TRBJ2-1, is EAGVTQFPSHSVIEKGQTVTLRCDPISGHDNLYWYRRVMGKEIKFLLHFVKESKQDESGMPNNRFLAERTGGTYSTLKVQPAELEDSGVYFCASSHSGSSYNEQFFGPGTRLTVL.

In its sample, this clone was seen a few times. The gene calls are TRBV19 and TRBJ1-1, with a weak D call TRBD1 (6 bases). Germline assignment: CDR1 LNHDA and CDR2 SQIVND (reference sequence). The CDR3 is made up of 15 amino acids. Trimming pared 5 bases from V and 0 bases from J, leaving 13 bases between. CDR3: CASSLSGQLNTEAFF. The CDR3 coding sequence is TGTGCCAGTAGTCTATCCGGACAGTTGAACACTGAAGCTTTCTTT.

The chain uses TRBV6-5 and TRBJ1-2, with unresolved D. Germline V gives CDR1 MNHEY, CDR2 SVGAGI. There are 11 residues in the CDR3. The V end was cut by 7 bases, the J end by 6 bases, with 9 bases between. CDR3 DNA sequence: TGTGCCAGCACCCGAGGCAATGGCTACACCTTC. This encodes CASTRGNGYTF.

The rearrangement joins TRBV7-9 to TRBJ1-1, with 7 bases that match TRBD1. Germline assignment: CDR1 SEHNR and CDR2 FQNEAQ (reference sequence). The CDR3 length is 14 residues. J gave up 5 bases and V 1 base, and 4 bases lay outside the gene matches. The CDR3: CASSLGQGVTEAFF. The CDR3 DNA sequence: TGTGCCAGCAGCTTAGGGCAGGGGGTAACTGAAGCTTTCTTT. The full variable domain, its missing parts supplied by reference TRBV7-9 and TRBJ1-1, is DTGVSQNPRHKITKRGQNVTFRCDPISEHNRLYWYRQTLGQGPEFLTYFQNEAQLEKSRLLSDRFSAERPKGSFSTLEIQRTEQGDSAMYLCASSLGQGVTEAFFGQGTRLTVV.

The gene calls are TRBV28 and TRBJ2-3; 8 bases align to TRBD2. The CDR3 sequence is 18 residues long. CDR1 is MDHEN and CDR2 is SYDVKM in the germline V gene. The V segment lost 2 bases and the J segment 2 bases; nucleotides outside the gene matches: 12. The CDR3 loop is CASSLTAGDVPLTDTQYF. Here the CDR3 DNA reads TGTGCCAGCAGTTTAACAGCGGGAGACGTCCCTCTCACAGATACGCAGTATTTT.